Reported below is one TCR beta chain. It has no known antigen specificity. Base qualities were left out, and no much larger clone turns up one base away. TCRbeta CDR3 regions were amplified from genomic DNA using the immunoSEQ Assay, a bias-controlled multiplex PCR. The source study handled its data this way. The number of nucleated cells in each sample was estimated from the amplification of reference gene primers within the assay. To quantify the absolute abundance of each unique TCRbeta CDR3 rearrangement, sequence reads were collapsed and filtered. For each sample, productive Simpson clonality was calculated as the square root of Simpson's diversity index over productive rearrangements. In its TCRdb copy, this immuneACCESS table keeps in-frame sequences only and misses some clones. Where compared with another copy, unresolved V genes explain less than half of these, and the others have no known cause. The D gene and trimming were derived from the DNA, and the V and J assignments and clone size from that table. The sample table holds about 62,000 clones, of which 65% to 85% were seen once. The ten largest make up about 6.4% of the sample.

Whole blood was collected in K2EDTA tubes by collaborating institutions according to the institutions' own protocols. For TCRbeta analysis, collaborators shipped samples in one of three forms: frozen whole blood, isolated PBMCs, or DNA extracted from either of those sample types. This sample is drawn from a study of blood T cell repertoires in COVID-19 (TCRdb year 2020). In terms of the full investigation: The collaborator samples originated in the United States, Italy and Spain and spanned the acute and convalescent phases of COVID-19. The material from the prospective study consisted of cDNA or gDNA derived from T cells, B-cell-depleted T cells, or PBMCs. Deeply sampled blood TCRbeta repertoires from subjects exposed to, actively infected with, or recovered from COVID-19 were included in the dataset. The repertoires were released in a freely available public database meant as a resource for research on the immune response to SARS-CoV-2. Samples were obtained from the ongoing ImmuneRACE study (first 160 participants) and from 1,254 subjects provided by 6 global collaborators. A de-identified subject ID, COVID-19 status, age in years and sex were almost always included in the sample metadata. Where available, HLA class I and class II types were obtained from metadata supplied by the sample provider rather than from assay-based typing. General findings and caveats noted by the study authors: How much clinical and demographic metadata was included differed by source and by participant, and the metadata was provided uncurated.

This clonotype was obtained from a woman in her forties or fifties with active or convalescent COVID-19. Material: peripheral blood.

The DNA reads TGCGCCAGCAGCTTGGCGGGGGGAGATACGCAGTATTTT. Translated, it reads CASSLAGGDTQYF. The sequence is built from TRBV5-1 and TRBJ2-3, with TRBD2 identical over 7 junction bases. From V the trimming removes 0 bases and from J it removes 5 bases, while the gene matches leave 0 bases of the junction unaccounted for. The CDR3 goes from the cysteine to the phenylalanine over 13 residues. Of the read, only the CDR3 DNA is kept; its 39 bases are in frame from base 1. The germline V gene specifies SGHRS as CDR1 and YFSETQ as CDR2. This CDR3, with the reference TRBV5-1 and TRBJ2-3 proteins standing in past its ends, gives the full variable domain KAGVTQTPRYLIKTRGQQVTLSCSPISGHRSVSWYQQTPGQGLQFLFEYFSETQRNKGNFPGRFSGRQFSNSRSEMNVSTLELGDSALYLCASSLAGGDTQYFGPGTRLTVL.